One sample yielded the 26 T cell receptor beta chains listed below, sequenced in a study of post-analysis software for immune sequencing data. TCR beta libraries were prepared from cDNA with unique molecular identifiers. TCRdb passed the PCR reads through MiXCR, listing each CDR3 protein once. The table shows approximately 400,000 distinct CDR3 sequences, with about a third occurring only once. Their cognate antigens are unknown. General study findings and limits: Relative to controls, patients had 5 or 6 TRBV segments at higher frequency, with TRBV5-6, TRBV5-1 and TRBV20-1 among these.

The sequencing input was blood. These receptors came from a girl aged 5-17 years with multiple sclerosis.

This rearrangement joins TRBV25-1 to TRBJ2-3, with 8 bases lining up with TRBD1. This CDR3 comprises 16 residues. The J segment lost 4 bases and the V segment lost 7 bases, leaving 13 bases of the junction unmatched. Germline CDR1 is MGHDK and CDR2 is SYGVNS. Here the CDR3 reads CASTKWGRGPPDTQYF. The CDR3 nucleotides are TGTGCCAGCACCAAATGGGGCAGGGGGCCCCCAGATACGCAGTATTTT. Supplemented by reference TRBV25-1 and TRBJ2-3, the full variable domain reads EADIYQTPRYLVIGTGKKITLECSQTMGHDKMYWYQQDPGMELHLIHYSYGVNSTEKGDLSSESTVSRIRTEHFPLTLESARPSHTSQYLCASTKWGRGPPDTQYFGPGTRLTVL.

The gene calls are TRBV20-1 and TRBJ1-2, with D possibly matching TRBD1 (5 bases). The germline V gene encodes CDR1 DFQATT and CDR2 SNEGSKA (reference sequence). This CDR3 contains 12 residues. The CDR3 protein is CRLEAGNYGYTF. The CDR3 DNA is TGCAGGCTAGAGGCAGGGAACTATGGCTACACCTTC.

This clonotype has just one count. The chain employs TRBV27 and TRBJ2-1, with D possibly matching TRBD2 (5 bases). The CDR3 sequence is 16 residues long. Germline V CDR1 and CDR2: MNHEY, SMNVEV (reference sequence). Between the trimmed V and J ends, which lost 6 bases and 6 bases, there was a span of 21 bases. CDR3 protein: CASSTGGHRITNEQFF. The CDR3 bases are TGTGCCAGCAGCACCGGCGGGCATAGAATCACCAATGAGCAGTTCTTC.

This rearrangement joins TRBV6-5 to TRBJ1-4; no firm D call. There are 14 residues in the CDR3. The V gene's germline CDR1 is MNHEY and CDR2 SVGAGI. Trimming shortened V by 7 bases and J by 8 bases, and 17 bases separated the two germline ends. For the CDR3, the DNA is TGTGCCAGCACCCAACCGGGCAGCCTAGAAAAACTGTTTTTT. This codes for CASTQPGSLEKLFF.

The table lists this clonotype with a few counts. V and J are TRBV7-3 and TRBJ2-3; a weak D match, TRBD2 (6 bases). V dropped 0 bases and J dropped 6 bases, with 19 bases sitting between them. There are 17 residues in the CDR3. CDR1 is SGHTA, CDR2 FQGTGA, per germline. CDR3 sequence (DNA): TGTGCCAGCAGCTTAACTACACTAGCCCCAGAGTTGGATACGCAGTATTTT. This gives the protein CASSLTTLAPELDTQYF. Filled out from reference TRBV7-3 and TRBJ2-3, the complete variable domain reads GAGVSQTPSNKVTEKGKYVELRCDPISGHTALYWYRQSLGQGPEFLIYFQGTGAADDSGLPNDRFFAVRPEGSVSTLKIQRTERGDSAVYLCASSLTTLAPELDTQYFGPGTRLTVL.

The genes are TRBV20-1 and TRBJ1-1; perhaps TRBD1 as D (5 bases). The CDR3 extends over 14 amino acids. The V and J ends lost 6 bases and 5 bases respectively, with 19 bases between them. The germline V gene has CDR1 DFQATT and CDR2 SNEGSKA (reference sequence). The CDR3 coding sequence is TGCAGTGCCGGGGGAGGCACCGAGTATACTGAAGCTTTCTTT. Protein: CSAGGGTEYTEAFF.

The chain carries TRBV20-1 and TRBJ2-1, with D perhaps being TRBD1 or TRBD2 (5 bases each). CDR3 length equals 12 residues. CDR1 is DFQATT and CDR2 is SNEGSKA in the germline V gene (reference sequence). The germline V and J ends were trimmed by 3 bases and 7 bases, with 10 bases remaining between them. The CDR3 spells CSASGTMNEQFF. The CDR3 nucleotides are TGCAGTGCTAGTGGGACCATGAATGAGCAGTTCTTC.

The genes are TRBV12-3 or TRBV12-4 and TRBJ1-2; D uncertain. The germline V and J ends were trimmed by 3 bases and 2 bases, with 10 bases remaining between them. CDR3 size: 14 residues. The CDR3 loop reads CASSLGNLNYGYTF. Here the CDR3 DNA reads TGTGCCAGCAGTTTGGGAAACCTCAACTATGGCTACACCTTC.

Only a few counts were recorded for this clonotype. The gene calls are TRBV10-2 and TRBJ2-7, with 12 positions matching TRBD2. This CDR3 contains 16 residues. From germline, CDR1 is WSHSY and CDR2 SAAADI. The junction had 6 bases not matched to a gene; V was cut back by 6 bases and J by 0 bases. The CDR3 nucleotides read TGCGCCAGCAGCCTGAGACTAGCGGGGGCCTCCTACGAGCAGTACTTC. It specifies CASSLRLAGASYEQYF.

The chain recombines TRBV9 with TRBJ2-7; TRBD1 is a possible D gene (5 bases). The germline gives CDR1 SGDLS, CDR2 YYNGEE. V was clipped by 3 bases and J by 0 bases, with 10 bases between them. This CDR3 region has 14 residues. This CDR3 is CASSGGHNSYEQYF. The DNA for the CDR3 is TGTGCCAGCAGCGGCGGACACAACTCCTACGAGCAGTACTTC.

This chain joins TRBV11-2 and TRBJ1-1; D call uncertain. The CDR3 is 13 residues long. V lost 4 bases and J lost 4, with 10 bases in between. Germline lookup yields CDR1 SGHAT and CDR2 FQNNGV. The chain's CDR3 is CASSSREGTEAFF. For the CDR3, the DNA is TGTGCCAGCAGCTCCCGGGAAGGCACTGAAGCTTTCTTT.

This clonotype was detected only a few times. The J gene is TRBJ2-7, the V gene TRBV3-1; D gene ambiguous. Trimming stripped 4 bases from V and 3 bases from J, with 10 bases between. Per the germline V gene, CDR1 is LGHDT and CDR2 is YNNKEL (reference sequence). The CDR3 is 13 amino acids. CDR3 region: CASSRQGFYEQYF. The CDR3 nucleotides read TGTGCCAGCAGCCGCCAAGGTTTCTACGAGCAGTACTTC.

With regard to this clonotype: A much bigger clone sits one base away, suggesting this may be a read error. The rearrangement joins TRBV29-1 to TRBJ2-7; D may be TRBD2 (5 bases). CDR1 and CDR2 from the germline V gene are SQVTM and ANQGSEA. V lost 4 bases and J 2 bases, leaving 18 bases between the germline ends. CDR3 length: 15 residues. CDR3 protein: CSVGDRRGQTYEQYF. The CDR3 DNA follows: TGCAGCGTTGGAGATCGACGGGGTCAAACCTACGAGCAGTACTTC.

Only a few counts were recorded for this clonotype. The V gene is TRBV3-1, the J gene TRBJ2-5; 7 nucleotides match TRBD1. Germline V gives CDR1 LGHDT, CDR2 YNNKEL (reference sequence). This CDR3 is 16 amino acids long. The trim removed 4 bases at V and 2 bases at J, leaving 10 bases unmatched. The CDR3 loop reads CASSPRQGWEQETQYF. Here the CDR3 DNA reads TGTGCCAGCAGCCCCCGACAGGGATGGGAGCAAGAGACCCAGTACTTC.

This chain uses TRBV12-3 or TRBV12-4 with TRBJ1-1; D ambiguous. V shed 0 bases and J shed 4 bases, with 3 bases lying between them. This CDR3 spans 12 amino acids. In nucleotides, the CDR3 is TGTGCCAGCAGTTTAGCATCCACTGAAGCTTTCTTT. It codes for CASSLASTEAFF.

This sequence joins TRBV7-9 and TRBJ1-1; 11 bases match TRBD1. CDR3 length: 15 residues. Trimming at V came to 4 bases and at J to 5 bases, leaving 6 bases not matched to a gene. Germline loops: CDR1 SEHNR, CDR2 FQNEAQ (reference sequence). The CDR3 bases are TGTGCCAGCAGCTCATGGACAGGGGGCAGGACTGAAGCTTTCTTT. Translated, it gives CASSSWTGGRTEAFF.

There are a few counts of this clonotype. The chain has TRBV3-1 and TRBJ2-4; 8 positions match TRBD1. The J call may be in error: the DNA end matches TRBJ2-5 better. Germline loops: CDR1 LGHDT, CDR2 YNNKEL (reference sequence). The CDR3 runs 16 residues. CDR3 protein: CASSQEGTGLPETQYF. CDR3 nucleotides: TGTGCCAGCAGCCAAGAAGGGACAGGACTTCCAGAGACCCAGTACTTC.

Comments on this clonotype: A read error may account for a junction end that differs from germline. The CDR3 DNA reads TGTGCCAGTAGCGGAGGAGGAAAACTAGCGGGGGGCGGAGACATTCAGTACTTC. This encodes CASSGGGKLAGGGDIQYF. The rearrangement links TRBV9 to TRBJ2-4, with 12 bases fitting TRBD2. Per germline, CDR1 SGDLS and CDR2 YYNGEE. This CDR3 spans 18 amino acids.

The chain links TRBV29-1 to TRBJ2-2, with a possible D match to TRBD2 (6 bases). Germline loops: CDR1 SQVTM, CDR2 ANQGSEA. Trimming pared 7 bases from V and 5 bases from J, leaving 14 bases between. The CDR3 sequence is 13 residues long. The CDR3 sequence is CSAAEGTTGELFF. CDR3 bases: TGCAGCGCCGCGGAGGGGACTACCGGGGAGCTGTTTTTT.

The chain carries TRBV5-1 and TRBJ2-7; TRBD1 matches at 8 bases. The V gene end was trimmed by 3 bases and the J gene end by 2 bases; junction bases not matched to a gene: 13. There are 17 residues in the CDR3. Germline V gene data show CDR1 as SGHRS and CDR2 as YFSETQ. CDR3 in DNA: TGCGCCAGCAGCTGGCCTACCGGGACAGGAAGAACCTACGAGCAGTACTTC. Its protein product is CASSWPTGTGRTYEQYF.

This chain joins TRBV29-1 and TRBJ2-7; D is unresolved. This CDR3 has 12 residues. Trimming removed 0 bases from V and 3 bases from J, with 6 bases in between. Germline assignment: CDR1 SQVTM and CDR2 ANQGSEA. The CDR3 is CSVEDNGYEQYF. The DNA of the CDR3 is TGCAGCGTTGAAGATAACGGCTACGAGCAGTACTTC.

This clonotype was counted between two and nine times. The rearrangement joins TRBV29-1 to TRBJ2-7; 8 bases agree with TRBD2. CDR3 size: 11 residues. The germline V gene encodes CDR1 SQVTM and CDR2 ANQGSEA. Unmatched junction bases numbered 4, after V lost 0 bases and J lost 12 bases. This CDR3 is CSVEDTGGGYF. The DNA of the CDR3 is TGCAGCGTTGAAGATACGGGAGGGGGGTACTTC.

This clonotype came up a few times. V gene TRBV10-3 combines with J gene TRBJ2-7; no firm D call. Trimming stripped 2 bases from V and 3 bases from J, with 14 bases between. The CDR3 contains 15 residues. Looked up from germline, CDR1 is ENHRY and CDR2 is SYGVKD. This chain's CDR3 is CAISEPERYIYEQYF. CDR3 sequence (DNA): TGTGCCATCAGTGAGCCCGAACGTTATATCTACGAGCAGTACTTC.

This clonotype has more than one count but fewer than ten. The chain carries TRBV20-1 and TRBJ1-2, with unresolved D. CDR1 is DFQATT and CDR2 is SNEGSKA in the germline V gene (reference sequence). V gave up 4 bases and J gave up 5 bases, with 14 bases separating them. The CDR3 has 13 amino acids. CDR3 amino acids: CSANVLGSYGYTF. CDR3 DNA sequence: TGCAGTGCTAACGTACTCGGATCTTATGGCTACACCTTC.

This clonotype was observed a few times. As DNA, the CDR3 is TGTGCCAGCAGCTCCTATCCCGGAACAGGGCTGAACACTGAAGCTTTCTTT. Translated: CASSSYPGTGLNTEAFF. The chain is built from TRBV7-6 and TRBJ1-1; D might be TRBD1 (6 bases). Between the trimmed V and J ends, which lost 4 bases and 0 bases, there was a span of 18 bases. CDR3 size: 17 residues. From germline, CDR1 is SGHVS and CDR2 FNYEAQ.

As for this clonotype: One end of the junction fails to match germline, which may point to a read error. The chain has TRBV29-1 and TRBJ2-6, with D perhaps being TRBD1 or TRBD2 (5 bases each). The germline gives CDR1 SQVTM, CDR2 ANQGSEA. The CDR3 length is 16 residues. The CDR3 sequence is CSVSGTGSSGASVLTF. The DNA of the CDR3 is TGCAGCGTCTCCGGGACGGGGAGCTCTGGGGCCAGCGTCCTGACTTTC.